The T cell receptor beta chain described here comes from a study of blood T cell repertoires in COVID-19. Background on the study: PBMCs, B-cell-depleted T cells, or T cells provided the cDNA or gDNA that made up the material.

Original processing notes: By means of reference gene primer amplification, nucleated cell counts were estimated. Some clones are missing from TCRdb's copy, which holds only in-frame ones; the method was immunoSEQ multiplex PCR. For V, J and clone size, that table is used; D and trimming come from the DNA. The repertoire holds fewer than 500,000 clones, with around nine tenths as singletons. Germline values: CDR1 SGHTA, CDR2 FQGTGA. J gave up 10 bases and V 4 bases, and 7 bases lay outside the gene matches. The CDR3 sequence is 13 residues long. Recruits, aged about 18 to 100 years, lived in roughly 22 US areas.

The chain employs TRBV7-3 and TRBJ1-1; 9 nucleotides align to TRBD1. The sequenced material came from PBMCs or T cells enriched from blood (not recorded which). This clonotype was sampled from a woman aged 30 to 39 with acute COVID-19. The CDR3 is CASSSPGQGRAFF. CDR3 nucleotide sequence: TGTGCCAGCAGCTCTCCGGGACAGGGACGAGCTTTCTTT.